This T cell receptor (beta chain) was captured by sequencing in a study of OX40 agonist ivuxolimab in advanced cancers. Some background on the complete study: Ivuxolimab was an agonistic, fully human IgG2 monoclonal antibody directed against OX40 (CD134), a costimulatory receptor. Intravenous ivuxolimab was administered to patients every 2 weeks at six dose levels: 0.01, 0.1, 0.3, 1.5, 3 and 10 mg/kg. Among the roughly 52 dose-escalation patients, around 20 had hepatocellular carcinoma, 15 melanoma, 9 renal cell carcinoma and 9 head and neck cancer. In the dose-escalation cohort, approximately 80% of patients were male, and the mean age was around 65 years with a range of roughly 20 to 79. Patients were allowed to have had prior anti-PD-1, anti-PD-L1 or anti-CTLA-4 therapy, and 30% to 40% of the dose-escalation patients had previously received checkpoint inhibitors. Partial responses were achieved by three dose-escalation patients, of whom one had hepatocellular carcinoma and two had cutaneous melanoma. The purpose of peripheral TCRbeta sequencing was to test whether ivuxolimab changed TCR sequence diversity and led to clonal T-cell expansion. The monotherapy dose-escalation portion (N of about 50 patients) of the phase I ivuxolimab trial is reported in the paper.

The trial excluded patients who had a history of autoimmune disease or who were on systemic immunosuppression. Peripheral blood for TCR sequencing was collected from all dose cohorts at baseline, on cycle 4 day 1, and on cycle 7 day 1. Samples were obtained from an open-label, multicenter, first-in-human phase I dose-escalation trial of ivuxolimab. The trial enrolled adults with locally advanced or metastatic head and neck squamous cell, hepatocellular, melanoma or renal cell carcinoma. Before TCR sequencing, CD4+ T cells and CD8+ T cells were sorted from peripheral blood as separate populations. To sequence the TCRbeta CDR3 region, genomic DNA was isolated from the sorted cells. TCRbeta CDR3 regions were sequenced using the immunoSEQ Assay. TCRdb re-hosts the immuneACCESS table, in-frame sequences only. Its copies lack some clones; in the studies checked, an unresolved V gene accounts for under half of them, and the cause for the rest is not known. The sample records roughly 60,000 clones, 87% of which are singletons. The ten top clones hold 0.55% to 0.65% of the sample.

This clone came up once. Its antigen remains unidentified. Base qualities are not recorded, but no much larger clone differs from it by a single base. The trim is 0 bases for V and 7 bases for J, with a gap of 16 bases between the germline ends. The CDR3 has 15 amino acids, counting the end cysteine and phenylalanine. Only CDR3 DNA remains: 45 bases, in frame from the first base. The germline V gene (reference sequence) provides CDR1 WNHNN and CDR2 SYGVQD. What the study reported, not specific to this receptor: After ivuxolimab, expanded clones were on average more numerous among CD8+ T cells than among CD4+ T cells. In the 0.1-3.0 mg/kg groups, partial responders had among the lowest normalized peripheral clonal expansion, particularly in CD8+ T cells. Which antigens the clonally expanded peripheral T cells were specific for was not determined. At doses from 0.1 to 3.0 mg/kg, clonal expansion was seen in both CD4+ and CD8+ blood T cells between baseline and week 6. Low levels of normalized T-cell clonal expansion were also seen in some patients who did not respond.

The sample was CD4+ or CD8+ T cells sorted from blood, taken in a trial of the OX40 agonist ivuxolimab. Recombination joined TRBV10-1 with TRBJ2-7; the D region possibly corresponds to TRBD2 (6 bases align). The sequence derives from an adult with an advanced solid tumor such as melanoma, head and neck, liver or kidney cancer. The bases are TGCGCCAGCAGTGAGTCCAGTGGAGGGGTTAGGGAGCAGTACTTC. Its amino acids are CASSESSGGVREQYF.